Reported below is one T cell receptor beta chain. The antigen remains undetermined. The protocol was immunoSEQ multiplex PCR, while the TCRdb copy is restricted to in-frame clones and leaves out a portion. The data contain under 80,000 clones, over 90% of them singletons. V lost 2 bases, J lost 7 bases, and 18 bases lay in between. The length of the CDR3 is 15 residues. CDR1 and CDR2 from the germline V gene are SGHNT and YYREEE (reference sequence). The sample is drawn from a study of PD-1 blockade in classical Hodgkin lymphoma. Study results and caveats: Nothing has yet pinned down what causes the repertoire differences, possibly disease activity or prior therapy. According to reports, newly diagnosed patients had lower baseline TCR diversity than healthy donors, and relapsed/refractory patients had lower baseline TCR diversity still.

Specified time point: newly diagnosed, previously untreated cHL patient sample. Comparators were PBMCs taken from newly diagnosed, untreated classical Hodgkin lymphoma. This TCR was recovered from a human donor with classical Hodgkin lymphoma. The chain has TRBV5-4 and TRBJ1-2; tentative D call: TRBD1 (6 bases). What was sequenced was peripheral blood mononuclear cells (PBMCs). CDR3 residues: CASSFTLSGASGYTF. DNA of the CDR3: TGTGCCAGCAGCTTTACATTATCAGGGGCGAGTGGCTACACCTTC.